The clone carrying this T cell receptor (beta chain) came up a few times. This entry belongs to a study of blood T cell repertoires in COVID-19. V lost 5 bases to trimming and J lost 5 bases, with 15 bases between them. There are 15 residues in the CDR3. Germline lookup yields CDR1 SGHTA and CDR2 FQGNSA. Only in-frame clones appear in the TCRdb table, and some are missing; sequencing was by immunoSEQ multiplex PCR. The table records 200,000 to 300,000 clones, around 89% of them present only once. The chain links TRBV7-2 to TRBJ1-4; D may be TRBD1 (5 bases). The sample was peripheral blood. The sequence derives from a man in his 60s who had recovered from COVID-19. The CDR3 reads CASSASIRANEKLFF. The CDR3 nucleotides read TGTGCCAGCAGCGCCTCAATCAGGGCAAATGAAAAACTGTTTTTT.